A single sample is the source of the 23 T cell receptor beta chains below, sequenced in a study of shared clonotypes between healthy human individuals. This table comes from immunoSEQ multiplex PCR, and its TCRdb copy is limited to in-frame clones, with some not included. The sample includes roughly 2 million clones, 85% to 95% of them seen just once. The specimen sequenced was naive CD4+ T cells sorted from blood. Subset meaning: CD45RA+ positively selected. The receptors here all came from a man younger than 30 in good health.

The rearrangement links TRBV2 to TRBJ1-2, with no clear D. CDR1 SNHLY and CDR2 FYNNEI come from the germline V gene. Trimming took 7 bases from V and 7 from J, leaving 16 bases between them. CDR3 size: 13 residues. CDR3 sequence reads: CASTGRFTGGYTF. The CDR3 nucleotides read TGTGCCAGCACGGGCAGGTTTACTGGTGGCTACACCTTC.

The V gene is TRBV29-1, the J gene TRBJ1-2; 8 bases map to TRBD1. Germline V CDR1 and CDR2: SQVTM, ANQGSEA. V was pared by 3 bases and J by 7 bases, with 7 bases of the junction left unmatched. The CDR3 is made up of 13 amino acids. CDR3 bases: TGCAGCGTTGACGAGCAGGGGGCGCGTGGCTACACCTTC. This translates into CSVDEQGARGYTF.

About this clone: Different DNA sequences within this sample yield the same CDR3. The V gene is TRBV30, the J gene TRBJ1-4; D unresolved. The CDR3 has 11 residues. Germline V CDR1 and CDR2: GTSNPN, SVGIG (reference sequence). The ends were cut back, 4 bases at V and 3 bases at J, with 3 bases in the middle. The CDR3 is CAWNSNEKLFF. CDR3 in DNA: TGTGCCTGGAATTCTAATGAAAAACTGTTTTTT.

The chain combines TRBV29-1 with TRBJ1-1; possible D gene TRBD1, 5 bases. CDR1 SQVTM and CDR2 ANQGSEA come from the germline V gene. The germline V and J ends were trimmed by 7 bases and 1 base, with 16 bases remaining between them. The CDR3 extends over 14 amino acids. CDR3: CSAASSTANTEAFF. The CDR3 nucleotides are TGCAGCGCGGCCTCATCGACAGCGAACACTGAAGCTTTCTTT. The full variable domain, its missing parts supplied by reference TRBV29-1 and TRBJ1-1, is SAVISQKPSRDICQRGTSLTIQCQVDSQVTMMFWYRQQPGQSLTLIATANQGSEATYESGFVIDKFPISRPNLTFSTLTVSNMSPEDSSIYLCSAASSTANTEAFFGQGTRLTVV.

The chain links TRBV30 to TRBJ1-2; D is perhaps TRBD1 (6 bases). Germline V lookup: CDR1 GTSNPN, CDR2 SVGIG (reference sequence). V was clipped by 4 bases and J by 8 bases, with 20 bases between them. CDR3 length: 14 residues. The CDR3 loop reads CAWTPLTGTIGYTF. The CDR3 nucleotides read TGTGCCTGGACCCCCTTAACAGGGACGATCGGCTACACCTTC.

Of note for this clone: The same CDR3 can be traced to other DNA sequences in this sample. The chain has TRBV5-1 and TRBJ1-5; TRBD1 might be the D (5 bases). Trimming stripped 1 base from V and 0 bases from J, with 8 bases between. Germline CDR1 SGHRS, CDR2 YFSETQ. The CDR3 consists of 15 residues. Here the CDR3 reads CASSLRGDSNQPQHF. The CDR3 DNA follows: TGCGCCAGCAGCTTGCGAGGGGATAGCAATCAGCCCCAGCATTTT.

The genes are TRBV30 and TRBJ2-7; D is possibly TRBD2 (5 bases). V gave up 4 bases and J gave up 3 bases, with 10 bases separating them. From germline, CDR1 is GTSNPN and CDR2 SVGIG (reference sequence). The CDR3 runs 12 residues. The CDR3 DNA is TGTGCCTGGACGGGGAGCGGCTACGAGCAGTACTTC. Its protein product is CAWTGSGYEQYF.

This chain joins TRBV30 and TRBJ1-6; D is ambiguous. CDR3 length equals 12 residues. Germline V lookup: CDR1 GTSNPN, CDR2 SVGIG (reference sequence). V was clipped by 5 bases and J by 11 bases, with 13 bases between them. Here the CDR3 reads CAWRVPGAPLHF. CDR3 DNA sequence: TGTGCCTGGCGCGTCCCCGGAGCACCCCTCCACTTT.

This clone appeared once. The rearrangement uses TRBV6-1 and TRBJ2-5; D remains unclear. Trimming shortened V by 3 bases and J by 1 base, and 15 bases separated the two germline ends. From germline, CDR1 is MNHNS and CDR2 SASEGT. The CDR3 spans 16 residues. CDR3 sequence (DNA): TGTGCCAGCAGTGATTTGGGGAAGGTGGGCCAAGAGACCCAGTACTTC. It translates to CASSDLGKVGQETQYF.

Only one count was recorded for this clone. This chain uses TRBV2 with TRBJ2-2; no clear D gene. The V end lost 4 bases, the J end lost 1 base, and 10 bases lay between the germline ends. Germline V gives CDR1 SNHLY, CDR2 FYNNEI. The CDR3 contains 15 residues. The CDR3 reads CASSVWRQNTGELFF. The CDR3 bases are TGTGCCAGCAGTGTCTGGCGGCAGAACACCGGGGAGCTGTTTTTT.

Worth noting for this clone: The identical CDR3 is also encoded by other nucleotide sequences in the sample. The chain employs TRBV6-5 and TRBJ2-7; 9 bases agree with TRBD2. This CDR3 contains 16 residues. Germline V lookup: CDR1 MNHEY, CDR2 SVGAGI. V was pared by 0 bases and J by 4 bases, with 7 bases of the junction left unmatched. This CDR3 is CASSYSGAGGPYEQYF. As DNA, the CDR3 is TGTGCCAGCAGTTACTCGGGGGCGGGAGGGCCGTACGAGCAGTACTTC.

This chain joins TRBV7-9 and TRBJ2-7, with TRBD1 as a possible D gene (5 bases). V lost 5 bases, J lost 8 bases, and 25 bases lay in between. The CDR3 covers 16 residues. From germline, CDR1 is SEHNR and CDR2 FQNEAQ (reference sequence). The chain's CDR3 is CASSRPTSGQGEKQYF. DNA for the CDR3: TGTGCCAGCAGCCGACCCACTTCCGGCCAGGGCGAAAAGCAGTACTTC.

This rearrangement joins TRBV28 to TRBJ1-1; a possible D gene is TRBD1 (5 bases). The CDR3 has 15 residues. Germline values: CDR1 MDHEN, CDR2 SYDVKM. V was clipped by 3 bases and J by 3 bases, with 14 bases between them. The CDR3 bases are TGTGCCAGCAGTTTTTCCAGGGCGGGGGACACTGAAGCTTTCTTT. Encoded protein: CASSFSRAGDTEAFF. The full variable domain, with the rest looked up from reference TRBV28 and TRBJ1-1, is DVKVTQSSRYLVKRTGEKVFLECVQDMDHENMFWYRQDPGLGLRLIYFSYDVKMKEKGDIPEGYSVSREKKERFSLILESASTNQTSMYLCASSFSRAGDTEAFFGQGTRLTVV.

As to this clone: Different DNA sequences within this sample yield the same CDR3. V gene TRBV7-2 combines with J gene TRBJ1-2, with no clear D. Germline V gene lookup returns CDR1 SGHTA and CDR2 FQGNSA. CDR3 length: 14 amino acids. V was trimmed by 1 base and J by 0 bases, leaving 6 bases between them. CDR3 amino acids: CASSLGRSNYGYTF. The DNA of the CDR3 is TGTGCCAGCAGCTTAGGTCGGTCTAACTATGGCTACACCTTC.

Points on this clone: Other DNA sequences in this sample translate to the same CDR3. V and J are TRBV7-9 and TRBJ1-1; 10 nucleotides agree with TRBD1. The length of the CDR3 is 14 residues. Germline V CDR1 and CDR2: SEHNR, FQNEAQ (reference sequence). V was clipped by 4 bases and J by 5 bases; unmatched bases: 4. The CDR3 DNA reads TGTGCCAGCAGCTCCGGACAGGGGGAAACTGAAGCTTTCTTT. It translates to CASSSGQGETEAFF.

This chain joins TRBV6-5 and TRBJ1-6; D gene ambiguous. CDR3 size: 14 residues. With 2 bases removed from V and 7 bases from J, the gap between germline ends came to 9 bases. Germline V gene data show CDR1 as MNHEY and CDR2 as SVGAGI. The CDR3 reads CASSYGRMNSPLHF. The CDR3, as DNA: TGTGCCAGCAGTTACGGCAGGATGAATTCACCCCTCCACTTT.

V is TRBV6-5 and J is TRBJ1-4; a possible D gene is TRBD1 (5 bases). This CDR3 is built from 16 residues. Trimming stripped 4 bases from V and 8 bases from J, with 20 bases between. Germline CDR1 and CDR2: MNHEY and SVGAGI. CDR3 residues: CASSSPGTGGGEKLFF. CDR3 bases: TGTGCCAGCAGTTCTCCCGGGACGGGAGGTGGGGAAAAACTGTTTTTT.

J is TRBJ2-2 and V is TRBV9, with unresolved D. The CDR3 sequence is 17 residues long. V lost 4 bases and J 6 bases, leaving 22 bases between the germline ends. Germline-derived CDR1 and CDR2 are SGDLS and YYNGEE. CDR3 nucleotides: TGTGCCAGCAGCCTCCTTGGCAGGTTCGCATGGGCCGGGGAGCTGTTTTTT. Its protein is CASSLLGRFAWAGELFF.

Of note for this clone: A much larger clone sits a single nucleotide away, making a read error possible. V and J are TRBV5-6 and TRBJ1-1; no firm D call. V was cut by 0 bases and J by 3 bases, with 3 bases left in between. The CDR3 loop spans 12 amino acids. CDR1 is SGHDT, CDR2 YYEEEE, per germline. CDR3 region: CASSLGYTEAFF. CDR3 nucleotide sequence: TGTGCCAGCAGCTTGGGGTACACTGAAGCTTTCTTT.

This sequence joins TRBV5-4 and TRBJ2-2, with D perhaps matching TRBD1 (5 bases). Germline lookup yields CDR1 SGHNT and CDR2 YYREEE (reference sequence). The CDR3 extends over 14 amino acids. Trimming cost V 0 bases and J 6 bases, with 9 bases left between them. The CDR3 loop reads CASSLAVGAGELFF. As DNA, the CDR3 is TGTGCCAGCAGCTTGGCCGTAGGGGCCGGGGAGCTGTTTTTT.

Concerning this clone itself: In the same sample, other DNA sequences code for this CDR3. CDR3 in amino acids: CASSDPNTGELFF. DNA of the CDR3: TGCGCCAGCAGTGATCCGAACACCGGGGAGCTGTTTTTT. The rearrangement uses TRBV5-1 and TRBJ2-2; D is undetermined. Trimming shortened V by 5 bases and J by 0 bases, and 5 bases separated the two germline ends. CDR3 length: 13 residues. CDR1 and CDR2 from the germline V gene are SGHRS and YFSETQ.

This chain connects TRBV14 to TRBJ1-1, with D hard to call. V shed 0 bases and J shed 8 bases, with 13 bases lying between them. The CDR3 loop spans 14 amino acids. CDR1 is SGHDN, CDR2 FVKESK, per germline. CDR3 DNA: TGTGCCAGCAGCCAAGAGACCGGAGTTATGGAAGCTTTCTTT. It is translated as CASSQETGVMEAFF.

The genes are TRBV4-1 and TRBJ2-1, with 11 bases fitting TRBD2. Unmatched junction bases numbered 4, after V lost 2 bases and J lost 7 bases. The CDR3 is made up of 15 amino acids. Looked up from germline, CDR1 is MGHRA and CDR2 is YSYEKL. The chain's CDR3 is CASSQLAGGRNEQFF. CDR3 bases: TGCGCCAGCAGCCAATTAGCGGGGGGGCGGAATGAGCAGTTCTTC.